This TCR beta chain came from a study of T cells in Graves' hyperthyroidism and ophthalmopathy. The investigators amplified TCR beta CDR3 regions from RNA transcripts. Primed by the HTBI set, a first-round RT-PCR was run on the TCR CDR3. TCRdb re-called the multiplex PCR reads through MiXCR, storing one row per CDR3 protein. This table has fewer than 500,000 distinct CDR3 sequences, more than 12% appearing once. Points from the study as a whole: Most thyroid clonotypes expanded above 0.001 were also detected in blood.

This clonotype has a count of ten or more. Antigen specificity is unknown. Each ophthalmopathy patient scored at least 3 on the Clinical Activity Score and at least 4 on NOSPECS grade, with duration under 3 months. Uncontrolled infection, other autoimmune disease, pregnancy or lactation excluded patients. Thyroid ultrasound and orbital computed tomography, with clinical symptoms and serum thyroxine and TRAb, informed diagnoses. The sequence was obtained from a woman between 25 and 40 years old with Graves' ophthalmopathy. Sequenced material: blood.

The CDR3 loop is CASSYAARVGGYTF. CDR3 DNA sequence: TGTGCCAGCAGTTACGCGGCGCGCGTAGGTGGCTACACCTTC. The rearrangement joins TRBV6-2 or TRBV6-3 to TRBJ1-2, with D unresolved. The V gene lost 2 bases and the J gene lost 7 bases, with 14 bases spanning the gap. CDR1 MNHEY and CDR2 SVGEGT come from the germline V gene. This CDR3 region has 14 residues.